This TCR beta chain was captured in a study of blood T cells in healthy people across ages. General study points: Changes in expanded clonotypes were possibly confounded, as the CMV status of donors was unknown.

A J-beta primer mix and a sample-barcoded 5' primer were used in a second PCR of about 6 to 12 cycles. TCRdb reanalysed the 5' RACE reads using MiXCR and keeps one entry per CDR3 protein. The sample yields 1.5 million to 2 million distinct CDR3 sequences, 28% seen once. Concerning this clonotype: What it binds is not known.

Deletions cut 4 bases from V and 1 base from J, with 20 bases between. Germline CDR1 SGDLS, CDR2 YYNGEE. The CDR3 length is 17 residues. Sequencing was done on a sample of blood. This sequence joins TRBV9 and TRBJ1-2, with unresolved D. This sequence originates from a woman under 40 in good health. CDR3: CASSLPQATIDNYGYTF. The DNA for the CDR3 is TGTGCCAGCAGCCTCCCCCAGGCCACGATCGATAACTATGGCTACACCTTC.